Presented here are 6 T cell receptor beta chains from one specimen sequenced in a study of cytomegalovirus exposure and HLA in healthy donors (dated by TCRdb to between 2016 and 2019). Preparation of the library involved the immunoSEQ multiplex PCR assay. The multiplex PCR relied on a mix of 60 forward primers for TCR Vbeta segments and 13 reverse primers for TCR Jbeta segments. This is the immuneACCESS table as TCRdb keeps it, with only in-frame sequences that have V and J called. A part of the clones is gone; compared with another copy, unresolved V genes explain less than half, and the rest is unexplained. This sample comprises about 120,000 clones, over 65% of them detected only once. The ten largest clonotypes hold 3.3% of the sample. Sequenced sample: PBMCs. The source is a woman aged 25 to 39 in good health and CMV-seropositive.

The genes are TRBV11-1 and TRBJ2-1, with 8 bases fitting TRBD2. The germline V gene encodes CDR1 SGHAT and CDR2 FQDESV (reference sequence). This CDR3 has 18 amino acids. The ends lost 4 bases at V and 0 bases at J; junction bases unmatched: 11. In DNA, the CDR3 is TGTGCCAGCAGCTCCGGGAGGGCTGGGGGAGGCTCCTACAATGAGCAGTTCTTC. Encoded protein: CASSSGRAGGGSYNEQFF. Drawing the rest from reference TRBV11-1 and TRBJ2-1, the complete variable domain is EAEVAQSPRYKITEKSQAVAFWCDPISGHATLYWYRQILGQGPELLVQFQDESVVDDSQLPKDRFSAERLKGVDSTLKIQPAELGDSAMYLCASSSGRAGGGSYNEQFFGPGTRLTVL.

DNA of the CDR3: TGTGCCTGGCAAAGGTGGGGGGGGAGCACAGATACGCAGTATTTT. Protein: CAWQRWGGSTDTQYF. The chain has TRBV30 and TRBJ2-3; TRBD2 aligns across 7 bases. This CDR3 contains 15 residues. CDR1 is GTSNPN, CDR2 SVGIG, per germline (reference sequence). V shed 5 bases, J shed 0 bases, and the junction held 8 bases outside the gene matches.

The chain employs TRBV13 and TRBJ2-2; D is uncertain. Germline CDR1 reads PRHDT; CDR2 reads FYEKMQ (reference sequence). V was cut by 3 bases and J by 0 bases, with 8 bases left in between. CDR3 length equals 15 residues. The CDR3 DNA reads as TGTGCCAGCAGCTTCCAGGTCGCGAACACCGGGGAGCTGTTTTTT. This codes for CASSFQVANTGELFF.

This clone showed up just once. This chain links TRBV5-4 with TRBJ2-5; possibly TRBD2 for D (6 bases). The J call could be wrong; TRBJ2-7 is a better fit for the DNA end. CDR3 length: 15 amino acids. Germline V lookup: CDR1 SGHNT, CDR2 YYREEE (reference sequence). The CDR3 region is CASSTGTVSSYEQYF. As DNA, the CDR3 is TGTGCCAGCAGCACGGGGACTGTCAGCTCCTACGAGCAGTACTTC.

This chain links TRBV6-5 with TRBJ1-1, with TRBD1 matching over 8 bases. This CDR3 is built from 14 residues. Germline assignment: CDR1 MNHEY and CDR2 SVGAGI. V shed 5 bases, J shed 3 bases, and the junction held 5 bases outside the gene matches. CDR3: CASSTDRVYTEAFF. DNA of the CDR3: TGTGCCAGCAGTACGGACAGGGTGTACACTGAAGCTTTCTTT.

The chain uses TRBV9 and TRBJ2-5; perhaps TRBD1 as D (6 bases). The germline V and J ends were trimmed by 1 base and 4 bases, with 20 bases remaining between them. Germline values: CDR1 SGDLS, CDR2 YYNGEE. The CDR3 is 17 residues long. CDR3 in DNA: TGTGCCAGCAGCGTATTTGAGGCAGGGGATGTTGGAGAGACCCAGTACTTC. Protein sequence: CASSVFEAGDVGETQYF. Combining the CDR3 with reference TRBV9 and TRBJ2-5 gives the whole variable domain DSGVTQTPKHLITATGQRVTLRCSPRSGDLSVYWYQQSLDQGLQFLIQYYNGEERAKGNILERFSAQQFPDLHSELNLSSLELGDSALYFCASSVFEAGDVGETQYFGPGTRLLVL.